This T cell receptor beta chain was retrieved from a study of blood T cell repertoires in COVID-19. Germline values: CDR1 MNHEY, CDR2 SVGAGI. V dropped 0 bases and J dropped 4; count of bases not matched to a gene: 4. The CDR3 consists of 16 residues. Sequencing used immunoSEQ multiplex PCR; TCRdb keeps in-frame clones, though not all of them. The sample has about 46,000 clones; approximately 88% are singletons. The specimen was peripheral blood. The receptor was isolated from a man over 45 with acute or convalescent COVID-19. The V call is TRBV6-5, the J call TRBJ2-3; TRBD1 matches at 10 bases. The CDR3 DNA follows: TGTGCCAGCAGTTACTCCGGGACAGGGGAGGCAGATACGCAGTATTTT. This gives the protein CASSYSGTGEADTQYF.